Listed here are 21 T cell receptor beta chains from one sample, sequenced in a study of identical twins. Each CDR3 protein gets one entry after TCRdb re-called the 5' RACE reads with MiXCR. Of under 900,000 distinct CDR3 sequences in the sample, 15% to 20% were seen once. Separately, the same data were catalogued under a study of T cells expressing NK-cell markers.

Sequenced input: PBMCs. The receptor source for this set is a woman aged 18 to 35 in good health.

This rearrangement joins TRBV10-3 to TRBJ2-1; TRBD1 or TRBD2 may be the D gene (7 bases each). Germline assignment: CDR1 ENHRY and CDR2 SYGVKD. Trimming removed 11 bases from V and 14 bases from J, with 28 bases in between. There are 14 residues in the CDR3. The DNA of the CDR3 is TGTGCCGCCCACAACAGGGGCGGGGGCCCCCTTGAGTTCTTC. Translating gives CAAHNRGGGPLEFF.

The rearrangement uses TRBV7-6 and TRBJ2-3, with D perhaps TRBD1 (5 bases). This CDR3 contains 15 residues. V dropped 2 bases and J dropped 4 bases, with 13 bases sitting between them. In germline, CDR1 is SGHVS, CDR2 FNYEAQ. Written as DNA, the CDR3 is TGTGCCAGCAGCTTAAGGGGCGATGGCGCAGATACGCAGTATTTT. Translated, it gives CASSLRGDGADTQYF.

The sample holds a few counts of this clonotype. The chain links TRBV6-6 to TRBJ2-7, with D maybe TRBD2 (6 bases). This CDR3 has 12 amino acids. CDR1 MNHNY and CDR2 SVGAGI come from the germline V gene (reference sequence). Trimming pared 8 bases from V and 1 base from J, leaving 9 bases between. CDR3 in amino acids: CASVGGSYEQYF. The DNA for the CDR3 is TGTGCCAGCGTCGGGGGATCCTACGAGCAGTACTTC.

This clonotype appeared a few times. The rearrangement uses TRBV7-9 and TRBJ1-2, with D hard to call. Trimming removed 5 bases at V and 8 bases at J, with 15 bases between. The germline CDR1 and CDR2 sequences are SEHNR and FQNEAQ (reference sequence). The CDR3 has 13 residues. DNA for the CDR3: TGTGCCAGCAGCCTTGGTGGAGGGTTCGGCTACACCTTC. It encodes CASSLGGGFGYTF.

This clonotype occurred a few times. The chain couples TRBV12-3 or TRBV12-4 to TRBJ2-3; D could derive from TRBD1 or TRBD2 (5 bases each). The CDR3 totals 12 residues. Trimming pared 5 bases from V and 6 bases from J, leaving 9 bases between. CDR3 DNA sequence: TGTGCCAGCAGTGGGACCCACGATACGCAGTATTTT. Encoded protein: CASSGTHDTQYF.

CDR3 residues: CSAIRQMGGQPQHF. For the CDR3, the DNA is TGCAGTGCTATCAGACAGATGGGGGGACAGCCCCAGCATTTT. The V gene is TRBV20-1, the J gene TRBJ1-5, with a tentative D call TRBD1 (5 bases). Germline CDR1 DFQATT, CDR2 SNEGSKA (reference sequence). This CDR3 contains 14 residues. Trimming left V 4 bases short and J 7 bases short, with 17 bases between.

The J gene is TRBJ2-7, the V gene TRBV18; 7 bases are shared with TRBD1. Trimming took 3 bases from V and 5 from J; bases not matched to a gene: 7. Germline V lookup: CDR1 KGHSH, CDR2 LQKENI. CDR3 size: 14 residues. CDR3 bases: TGTGCCAGCTCACCCGTAGACAGGGCCCACGAGCAGTACTTC. Translation: CASSPVDRAHEQYF. Variable domain in full (rest from reference TRBV18 and TRBJ2-7): NAGVMQNPRHLVRRRGQEARLRCSPMKGHSHVYWYRQLPEEGLKFMVYLQKENIIDESGMPKERFSAEFPKEGPSILRIQQVVRGDSAAYFCASSPVDRAHEQYFGPGTRLTVT.

The chain couples TRBV5-1 to TRBJ2-1; D is unclear. V was clipped by 4 bases and J by 8 bases, with 16 bases between them. Germline values: CDR1 SGHRS, CDR2 YFSETQ. This CDR3 region has 14 residues. In nucleotides, the CDR3 is TGCGCCAGCAGCGCCCTAGAGGCGTTCCATGAGCAGTTCTTC. It codes for CASSALEAFHEQFF.

The gene calls are TRBV12-3 or TRBV12-4 and TRBJ2-7, with TRBD1 matching over 12 bases. J gave up 6 bases and V 7 bases, and 10 bases lay outside the gene matches. CDR3 length: 15 residues. CDR3 protein: CASNDVGTGGAEQYF. CDR3 in DNA: TGTGCCAGCAACGACGTGGGGACAGGGGGCGCCGAGCAGTACTTC.

This clonotype has a handful of counts. The rearrangement joins TRBV7-2 to TRBJ2-3; D remains ambiguous. The V and J ends lost 2 bases and 4 bases respectively, with 10 bases between them. Germline CDR1 SGHTA, CDR2 FQGNSA. The CDR3 totals 14 residues. The CDR3 loop reads CASSLRTASDTQYF. DNA of the CDR3: TGTGCCAGCAGCTTACGCACAGCGTCAGATACGCAGTATTTT. The full variable domain, its missing parts supplied by reference TRBV7-2 and TRBJ2-3, is GAGVSQSPSNKVTEKGKDVELRCDPISGHTALYWYRQSLGQGLEFLIYFQGNSAPDKSGLPSDRFSAERTGGSVSTLTIQRTQQEDSAVYLCASSLRTASDTQYFGPGTRLTVL.

This clonotype was seen a handful of times. V and J are TRBV5-1 and TRBJ2-6, with D possibly being TRBD1 (6 bases). V lost 4 bases, J lost 2 bases, and 13 bases lay in between. Germline V gene data show CDR1 as SGHRS and CDR2 as YFSETQ. The CDR3 is made up of 16 amino acids. The CDR3 sequence is CASSKNTGTGANVLTF. The DNA for the CDR3 is TGCGCCAGCAGCAAGAATACAGGGACTGGGGCCAACGTCCTGACTTTC. The full variable domain, its missing parts supplied by reference TRBV5-1 and TRBJ2-6, is KAGVTQTPRYLIKTRGQQVTLSCSPISGHRSVSWYQQTPGQGLQFLFEYFSETQRNKGNFPGRFSGRQFSNSRSEMNVSTLELGDSALYLCASSKNTGTGANVLTFGAGSRLTVL.

This clonotype was counted at least ten times. The rearrangement links TRBV10-3 to TRBJ1-1, with D unresolved. The CDR3 covers 17 residues. Germline-derived CDR1 and CDR2 are ENHRY and SYGVKD. The germline V and J ends were trimmed by 0 bases and 6 bases, with 20 bases remaining between them. The CDR3 region has the DNA TGTGCCATCAGTGAGTCGATATTGTCAGCCCCAACCCCTGAAGCTTTCTTT. Its translation: CAISESILSAPTPEAFF.

This clonotype was recorded a few times. The gene calls are TRBV9 and TRBJ2-1, with a weak D call TRBD2 (7 bases). The length of the CDR3 is 17 residues. The V gene's germline CDR1 is SGDLS and CDR2 YYNGEE. V was cut by 0 bases and J by 2 bases, with 15 bases left in between. CDR3 DNA sequence: TGTGCCAGCAGCGTAGGAGGGGGGGCTGCCCCCTACAATGAGCAGTTCTTC. It specifies CASSVGGGAAPYNEQFF.

The chain combines TRBV12-3 or TRBV12-4 with TRBJ2-1; 9 bases match TRBD1. The CDR3 runs to 15 residues. The V and J ends lost 7 bases and 4 bases, in that order; junction bases with no gene match: 8. The CDR3 DNA sequence: TGTGCCAGCACCCAAATGGGGACAGGGTACAATGAGCAGTTCTTC. This codes for CASTQMGTGYNEQFF.

This clonotype showed up just a few times. The chain couples TRBV9 to TRBJ1-1, with a weak D call TRBD1 (6 bases). The CDR3 runs to 15 residues. The germline gives CDR1 SGDLS, CDR2 YYNGEE. V was clipped by 3 bases and J by 4 bases, with 16 bases between them. Written as DNA, the CDR3 is TGTGCCAGCAGCGGAACAGGGTCGTTAGCCACTGAAGCTTTCTTT. Translating gives CASSGTGSLATEAFF.

This clonotype was counted only a few times. The gene calls are TRBV15 and TRBJ2-1; maybe TRBD2 (6 bases). There are 16 residues in the CDR3. V was shortened by 0 bases and J by 7 bases, with 16 bases between the two germline ends. The V gene's germline CDR1 is LNHNV and CDR2 YYDKDF (reference sequence). The CDR3 DNA is TGTGCCACCAGCAGAGACCTGGGAACCCGGGGGAATGAGCAGTTCTTC. Its protein is CATSRDLGTRGNEQFF. Combining the CDR3 with reference TRBV15 and TRBJ2-1 gives the whole variable domain DAMVIQNPRYQVTQFGKPVTLSCSQTLNHNVMYWYQQKSSQAPKLLFHYYDKDFNNEADTPDNFQSRRPNTSFCFLDIRSPGLGDTAMYLCATSRDLGTRGNEQFFGPGTRLTVL.

CDR3 amino acids: CASSRTGGRETQYF. CDR3 nucleotides: TGCGCCAGCAGCCGTACAGGGGGACGAGAGACCCAGTACTTC. This chain links TRBV5-1 with TRBJ2-5, with 8 bases fitting TRBD1. The trim removed 4 bases at V and 4 bases at J, leaving 6 bases unmatched. The V gene's germline CDR1 is SGHRS and CDR2 YFSETQ. This CDR3 region has 14 residues.

V and J are TRBV20-1 and TRBJ2-7; D may be TRBD1 or TRBD2 (5 bases each). Trimming pared 5 bases from V and 3 bases from J, leaving 17 bases between. CDR1 DFQATT and CDR2 SNEGSKA come from the germline V gene (reference sequence). The CDR3 consists of 14 residues. In nucleotides, the CDR3 is TGCAGTGCTCCCCGGGACGGGCAGGGCTACGAGCAGTACTTC. Translation gives CSAPRDGQGYEQYF.

The J gene is TRBJ2-1, the V gene TRBV7-9; 11 bases match TRBD2. V lost 5 bases and J lost 6; bases outside the gene matches: 6. There are 15 residues in the CDR3. From germline, CDR1 is SEHNR and CDR2 FQNEAQ (reference sequence). CDR3 sequence reads: CASSLLAGGTNEQFF. CDR3 coding DNA: TGTGCCAGCAGCCTGCTAGCGGGAGGAACCAATGAGCAGTTCTTC.

This chain uses TRBV30 with TRBJ2-3; the D gene is possibly TRBD2 (5 bases). The CDR3 spans 12 residues. Germline V lookup: CDR1 GTSNPN, CDR2 SVGIG (reference sequence). In DNA, the CDR3 is TGTGCGGCCGCGGGCCCGGGGGATACGCAGTATTTT. Its protein product is CAAAGPGDTQYF.

This clonotype has just a few counts. CDR3 in amino acids: CSASPLTGKETQYF. The CDR3 coding sequence is TGCAGTGCTTCACCTTTGACAGGGAAAGAGACCCAGTACTTC. The rearrangement links TRBV20-1 to TRBJ2-5, with 7 bases lining up with TRBD1. This CDR3 is built from 14 residues. The V gene end was trimmed by 5 bases and the J gene end by 3 bases; junction bases not matched to a gene: 9. Germline V CDR1 and CDR2: DFQATT, SNEGSKA (reference sequence).